The 19 T cell receptor beta chains in this list originate from one sample, sequenced in a study of PD-1 blockade in mismatch repair-deficient tumors. For these TCRs, the target antigens are not known. The protocol was immunoSEQ multiplex PCR, while the TCRdb copy is restricted to in-frame clones and leaves out a portion. The sample lists approximately 10,000 clones; roughly 84% were seen once. Time point meaning: approximately ten-day in vitro stimulation with candidate mutation-associated neoantigen peptide 1. The sample was cells cultured in vitro, taken from a patient treated with pembrolizumab. These receptors came from an adult with mismatch repair-deficient cancer.

V gene TRBV30 combines with J gene TRBJ1-5; D remains unclear. CDR3 length: 15 amino acids. Germline V lookup: CDR1 GTSNPN, CDR2 SVGIG (reference sequence). V dropped 2 bases and J dropped 0 bases, with 11 bases sitting between them. The CDR3 is CAWSSGSYSNQPQHF. CDR3 nucleotide sequence: TGTGCCTGGAGTTCCGGGAGTTATAGCAATCAGCCCCAGCATTTT.

The chain uses TRBV23-1 and TRBJ2-2; possible D gene TRBD1, 7 bases. TRBV23-1 counts as an open reading frame of uncertain function. V gave up 4 bases and J gave up 4 bases, with 19 bases separating them. The CDR3 spans 17 residues. The CDR3 region is CASSPSRRGQSTGELFF. The DNA for the CDR3 is TGCGCCAGCAGTCCCTCGCGGAGGGGGCAGAGCACCGGGGAGCTGTTTTTT.

The rearrangement links TRBV5-1 to TRBJ1-3, with no clear D. Germline CDR1 reads SGHRS; CDR2 reads YFSETQ. The CDR3 is 15 residues long. V was trimmed by 0 bases and J by 3 bases, leaving 10 bases between them. As DNA, the CDR3 is TGCGCCAGCAGCTTGGGGACTGCTGATGGAAACACCATATATTTT. It is translated as CASSLGTADGNTIYF. The whole variable domain, filled in from reference TRBV5-1 and TRBJ1-3, reads KAGVTQTPRYLIKTRGQQVTLSCSPISGHRSVSWYQQTPGQGLQFLFEYFSETQRNKGNFPGRFSGRQFSNSRSEMNVSTLELGDSALYLCASSLGTADGNTIYFGEGSWLTVV.

The rearrangement links TRBV18 to TRBJ2-1; D is uncertain. The germline V gene encodes CDR1 KGHSH and CDR2 LQKENI. V was trimmed by 6 bases and J by 1 base, leaving 13 bases between them. The CDR3 runs to 15 residues. The CDR3: CASSPGPSSYNEQFF. In nucleotides, the CDR3 is TGTGCCAGCTCCCCAGGCCCATCTTCCTACAATGAGCAGTTCTTC.

The CDR3 is CASRSGQGASYGYTF. CDR3 in DNA: TGTGCCAGCAGATCGGGACAGGGGGCGTCCTATGGCTACACCTTC. The chain combines TRBV2 with TRBJ1-2, with 12 bases that match TRBD1. The trim removed 6 bases at V and 4 bases at J, leaving 6 bases unmatched. The germline CDR1 and CDR2 sequences are SNHLY and FYNNEI. This CDR3 contains 15 residues.

The rearrangement links TRBV5-1 to TRBJ2-7; 11 bases map to TRBD1. Germline-derived CDR1 and CDR2 are SGHRS and YFSETQ. The CDR3 consists of 13 residues. Unmatched junction bases numbered 3, after V lost 4 bases and J lost 6 bases. The CDR3 nucleotides read TGCGCCAGCAGCATAGGGACAGGGGGCGAGCAGTACTTC. Translated: CASSIGTGGEQYF.

V is TRBV5-1 and J is TRBJ2-7; TRBD1 matches at 11 bases. V lost 3 bases to trimming and J lost 1 base; unmatched junction nucleotides: 9. CDR3 length: 17 residues. The germline gives CDR1 SGHRS, CDR2 YFSETQ. The CDR3 here is CASSWPMGTGGSYEQYF. The DNA for the CDR3 is TGCGCCAGCAGCTGGCCTATGGGGACAGGGGGTTCCTACGAGCAGTACTTC. The full variable domain, in which reference TRBV5-1 and TRBJ2-7 provide the parts outside the CDR3, is KAGVTQTPRYLIKTRGQQVTLSCSPISGHRSVSWYQQTPGQGLQFLFEYFSETQRNKGNFPGRFSGRQFSNSRSEMNVSTLELGDSALYLCASSWPMGTGGSYEQYFGPGTRLTVT.

This chain joins TRBV28 and TRBJ2-1; weak D call: TRBD1 (7 bases). The V gene's germline CDR1 is MDHEN and CDR2 SYDVKM. With 5 bases removed from V and 3 bases from J, the gap between germline ends came to 11 bases. This CDR3 spans 14 amino acids. In nucleotides, the CDR3 is TGTGCCAGCAGTCGCAGGGGGGTCTACAATGAGCAGTTCTTC. Protein product: CASSRRGVYNEQFF.

There are a few counts of this clone. V is TRBV29-1 and J is TRBJ2-5; TRBD2 matches at 9 bases. The V gene end was trimmed by 3 bases and the J gene end by 4 bases; junction bases not matched to a gene: 12. The CDR3 spans 16 residues. Germline V gene lookup returns CDR1 SQVTM and CDR2 ANQGSEA. CDR3 region: CSVDGGAAGGRETQYF. The CDR3 DNA follows: TGCAGCGTTGACGGGGGTGCAGCGGGAGGTAGAGAGACCCAGTACTTC.

J is TRBJ2-5 and V is TRBV9, with TRBD2 matching over 14 bases. The CDR3 consists of 16 residues. V trimming: 2 bases; J trimming: 3 bases; junction bases outside the gene matches: 3. Germline CDR1 is SGDLS and CDR2 is YYNGEE. As DNA, the CDR3 is TGTGCCAGCAGCGTCGGGACTAGCGGGGGAGAAGAGACCCAGTACTTC. Protein: CASSVGTSGGEETQYF.

The genes are TRBV27 and TRBJ2-7, with 11 bases identical to TRBD1. CDR1 and CDR2 (germline): MNHEY, SMNVEV (reference sequence). The CDR3 runs 14 residues. Losses at the gene ends were 5 bases for V and 6 bases for J; bases not matched to a gene: 6. CDR3 coding DNA: TGTGCCAGCAGTCTCCGGACAGGGGGCGCCGAGCAGTACTTC. Its translation is CASSLRTGGAEQYF.

This chain uses TRBV27 with TRBJ2-3; TRBD2 agrees at 9 bases. The CDR3 totals 14 residues. Germline V gene sequence: CDR1 MNHEY, CDR2 SMNVEV (reference sequence). The V and J ends lost 6 bases and 0 bases, in that order; junction bases with no gene match: 1. The CDR3 region is CASRTSGSTDTQYF. CDR3 sequence (DNA): TGTGCCAGCAGAACTAGCGGGAGCACAGATACGCAGTATTTT.

This clone was seen once. The rearrangement uses TRBV7-9 and TRBJ2-1; D may be TRBD1 (6 bases). With 6 bases removed from V and 6 bases from J, the gap between germline ends came to 9 bases. CDR3 length equals 12 residues. Germline assignment: CDR1 SEHNR and CDR2 FQNEAQ (reference sequence). The CDR3 is CASRQGFNEQFF. DNA of the CDR3: TGTGCCAGCAGGCAGGGGTTCAATGAGCAGTTCTTC.

The chain carries TRBV10-1 and TRBJ2-3; D is possibly TRBD2 (6 bases). The CDR3 loop spans 14 amino acids. Looked up from germline, CDR1 is WNHNN and CDR2 is SYGVQD (reference sequence). The V gene lost 4 bases and the J gene lost 1 base, with 9 bases spanning the gap. CDR3 coding DNA: TGCGCCAGCAGTGGGGAGGACTGCACAGATACGCAGTATTTT. Translating it yields CASSGEDCTDTQYF.

This sequence joins TRBV13 and TRBJ1-4; 8 nucleotides align to TRBD1. CDR1 is PRHDT and CDR2 is FYEKMQ in the germline V gene (reference sequence). V trimming: 5 bases; J trimming: 0 bases; junction bases outside the gene matches: 8. CDR3 length: 17 amino acids. The CDR3 nucleotides read TGTGCCAGCAGCATGGGACAGGCGGCTCCAACTAATGAAAAACTGTTTTTT. Translating gives CASSMGQAAPTNEKLFF.

The chain has TRBV5-1 and TRBJ2-5, with 7 bases fitting TRBD2. In germline, CDR1 is SGHRS, CDR2 YFSETQ. The trim removed 0 bases at V and 2 bases at J, leaving 4 bases unmatched. The CDR3 runs to 15 residues. The CDR3 loop reads CASSLAGTNQETQYF. The DNA for the CDR3 is TGCGCCAGCAGCTTGGCCGGGACTAATCAAGAGACCCAGTACTTC.

This chain joins TRBV5-4 and TRBJ2-5, with 9 bases aligning to TRBD1. CDR3 length: 14 amino acids. Trimming at V came to 4 bases and at J to 5 bases, leaving 6 bases not matched to a gene. Germline CDR1 SGHNT, CDR2 YYREEE (reference sequence). CDR3 coding DNA: TGTGCCAGCAGCCCTACAGGGGGCTCGGAGACCCAGTACTTC. This encodes CASSPTGGSETQYF. Filled out from reference TRBV5-4 and TRBJ2-5, the complete variable domain reads ETGVTQSPTHLIKTRGQQVTLRCSSQSGHNTVSWYQQALGQGPQFIFQYYREEENGRGNFPPRFSGLQFPNYSSELNVNALELDDSALYLCASSPTGGSETQYFGPGTRLLVL.

The J gene is TRBJ2-7, the V gene TRBV19, with 9 bases aligning to TRBD1. The germline V gene has CDR1 LNHDA and CDR2 SQIVND (reference sequence). Trimming removed 3 bases from V and 2 bases from J; junction bases left unmatched: 8. The CDR3 has 16 amino acids. The CDR3 DNA is TGTGCCAGTAGTATCCTCGGTACAGGGGGCGCCTACGAGCAGTACTTC. Encoded protein: CASSILGTGGAYEQYF.

V gene TRBV11-1 combines with J gene TRBJ2-7, with TRBD2 matching over 10 bases. The CDR3 totals 15 residues. In germline, CDR1 is SGHAT, CDR2 FQDESV (reference sequence). V lost 3 bases and J lost 9; bases outside the gene matches: 11. The CDR3 DNA reads as TGTGCCAGCAGCTTTTTAGAGCGGGAGGGCCCGAGGCAGTACTTC. It translates to CASSFLEREGPRQYF.